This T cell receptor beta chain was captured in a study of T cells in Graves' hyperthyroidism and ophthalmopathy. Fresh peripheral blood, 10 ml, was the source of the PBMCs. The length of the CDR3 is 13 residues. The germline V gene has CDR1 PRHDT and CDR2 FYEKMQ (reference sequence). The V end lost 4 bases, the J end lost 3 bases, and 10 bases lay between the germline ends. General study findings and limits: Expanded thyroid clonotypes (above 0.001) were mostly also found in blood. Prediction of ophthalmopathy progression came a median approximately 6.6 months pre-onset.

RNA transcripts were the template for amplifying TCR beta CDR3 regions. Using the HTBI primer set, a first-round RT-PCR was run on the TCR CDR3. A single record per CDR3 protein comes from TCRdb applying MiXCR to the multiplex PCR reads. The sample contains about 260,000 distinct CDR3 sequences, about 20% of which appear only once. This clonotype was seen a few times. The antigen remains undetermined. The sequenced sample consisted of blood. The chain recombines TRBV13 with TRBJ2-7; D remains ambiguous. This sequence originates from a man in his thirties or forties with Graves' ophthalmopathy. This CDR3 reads CASSSRSHYEQYF. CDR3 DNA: TGTGCCAGCAGCTCGAGAAGCCACTACGAGCAGTACTTC. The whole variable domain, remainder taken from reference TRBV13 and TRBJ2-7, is AAGVIQSPRHLIKEKRETATLKCYPIPRHDTVYWYQQGPGQDPQFLISFYEKMQSDKGSIPDRFSAQQFSDYHSELNMSSLELGDSALYFCASSSRSHYEQYFGPGTRLTVT.